This T cell receptor (beta chain) was captured in a study of T cell changes during pregnancy in multiple sclerosis (dated by TCRdb to between 2018 and 2020). Background for the entire study: The study looked at changes in the T cell repertoire across pregnancy in women with multiple sclerosis.

As for this clone: Its antigen target is currently unknown. Within one base of it there is no much larger clone, and no base qualities were kept.

Trimming leaves V shorter by 4 bases and J shorter by 8 bases, with the junction holding 11 bases beyond the gene matches. The CDR3 sequence holds 15 residues, the cysteine and phenylalanine included. Of all the DNA, just the CDR3 is kept, 45 bases in frame from base 1. Sequences SGHVS (CDR1) and FNYEAQ (CDR2) are obtained from the germline V gene. The method behind the library was the immunoSEQ multiplex PCR assay. TCRdb limited this immuneACCESS table to in-frame rearrangements with V and J called. A share of clones is missing; checked studies link under half to unresolved V genes, and the rest is unexplained. Recorded for this sample are some 31,000 clones; about 88% of them occurred a single time. Of the sample, approximately 0.47% is held by the ten largest clones.

This clonotype was obtained from a female donor in good health, enrolled as a control in a pregnancy study. The starting material was CD4+ T cells from peripheral blood mononuclear cells, obtained in the second trimester of pregnancy. This chain joins TRBV7-6 to TRBJ2-1, and 7 junctional nucleotides match TRBD2. The CDR3 reads CASSSPSGGFHEQFF. The sequenced DNA: TGTGCCAGCAGCTCCCCTAGCGGTGGGTTCCATGAGCAGTTCTTC.